Below, one TCR beta chain is given with its context. As yet, its antigen is unknown. This entry belongs to a study of graft-versus-host responses after intestinal transplantation. As for the study in general: Each recipient received anti-thymocyte globulin induction, then tacrolimus and steroids for roughly 3 years.

Broader study findings: Some GvH clones appeared in ileal mucosa or blood before recipient bone marrow. Graft-donor T cell macrochimerism in patients accompanied high graft-versus-host to host-versus-graft clonal ratios in allografts.

Sequenced by immunoSEQ multiplex PCR; TCRdb stores in-frame clones only, minus some. The table has 85,000 to 100,000 clones, around 90% seen once. This sample comprised unstimulated CD8+ T cells sorted from spleen or lymph node cells, obtained before transplant. This sequence originates from a human donor who was the organ donor for an intestinal transplant.

The CDR3 reads CASSDLTGLNTEAFF. In nucleotides, the CDR3 is TGTGCCAGCAGTGACTTGACAGGGCTGAACACTGAAGCTTTCTTT. The chain recombines TRBV2 with TRBJ1-1; TRBD1 aligns across 7 bases. J was trimmed by 0 bases and V by 3 bases; bases with no gene match: 4. The germline gives CDR1 SNHLY, CDR2 FYNNEI. The CDR3 consists of 15 residues. Looking up the rest from reference TRBV2 and TRBJ1-1 gives the full variable domain: EPEVTQTPSHQVTQMGQEVILRCVPISNHLYFYWYRQILGQKVEFLVSFYNNEISEKSEIFDDQFSVERPDGSNFTLKIRSTKLEDSAMYFCASSDLTGLNTEAFFGQGTRLTVV.